The 25 T cell receptor beta chains below were found in one sample sequenced in a study of CD8 T cells in Susac syndrome (dated by TCRdb to 2018 to 2020). The library was built by means of the immunoSEQ multiplex PCR assay. RNA was extracted using the RNeasy kit, and about 0.5 to 1 ug of the RNA was reverse transcribed with random hexamers. TCRdb redid the processing of the public reads, applying fastp at Q25 and MiXCR, and retained in-frame beta chains. Entries are consolidated by CDR3 protein sequence, retaining the most common genes and DNA. The sample table lists roughly 130,000 distinct CDR3 sequences, roughly 94% of them with a count of one. 0.28% of the sample is in the top ten clones. Sequencing was carried out using CD8+ T cells from PBMCs. The receptor set was obtained from a human donor with Susac syndrome.

CDR3 DNA: TGCAGCCCCGACAGGGGGCCCCAGCCCCAGCATTTT. It yields the protein CSPDRGPQPQHF. The rearrangement joins TRBV29-1 to TRBJ1-5, with 10 positions matching TRBD1. Unmatched junction bases numbered 5, after V lost 8 bases and J lost 7 bases. Looked up from germline, CDR1 is SQVTM and CDR2 is ANQGSEA. The CDR3 loop spans 12 amino acids. Complete variable domain (other parts from reference TRBV29-1 and TRBJ1-5): SAVISQKPSRDICQRGTSLTIQCQVDSQVTMMFWYRQQPGQSLTLIATANQGSEATYESGFVIDKFPISRPNLTFSTLTVSNMSPEDSSIYLCSPDRGPQPQHFGDGTRLSIL.

The chain links TRBV18 to TRBJ2-7, with unresolved D. The CDR3 is made up of 14 amino acids. Deletions cut 0 bases from V and 0 bases from J, with 6 bases between. Germline V lookup: CDR1 KGHSH, CDR2 LQKENI. As DNA, the CDR3 is TGTGCCAGCTCACCACCTACAGCCTCCTACGAGCAGTACTTC. This encodes CASSPPTASYEQYF.

The chain couples TRBV4-1 to TRBJ2-2; no firm D call. The CDR3 is 15 amino acids. Germline CDR1 is MGHRA and CDR2 is YSYEKL. The V end was cut by 5 bases, the J end by 0 bases, with 10 bases between. This CDR3 is CASSIHLSNTGELFF. The CDR3 DNA follows: TGCGCCAGCAGCATACACCTTTCGAACACCGGGGAGCTGTTTTTT.

The rearrangement uses TRBV29-1 and TRBJ2-3; D remains ambiguous. Between the trimmed V and J ends, which lost 5 bases and 5 bases, there was a span of 14 bases. In germline, CDR1 is SQVTM, CDR2 ANQGSEA. The CDR3 is 13 residues long. The CDR3 sequence is CSVYGHRQDTQYF. In DNA form, the CDR3 reads TGCAGCGTTTATGGGCACAGACAAGATACGCAGTATTTT.

The chain combines TRBV13 with TRBJ2-5; either TRBD1 or TRBD2 may supply D (5 bases each). The CDR3 covers 15 residues. V was cut by 4 bases and J by 2 bases, with 14 bases left in between. Germline V CDR1 and CDR2: PRHDT, FYEKMQ (reference sequence). This CDR3 reads CASSSEGPPQETQYF. The CDR3 DNA sequence: TGTGCCAGCAGCTCAGAGGGACCGCCTCAAGAGACCCAGTACTTC.

The rearrangement uses TRBV19 and TRBJ1-5; no definite D call. CDR1 and CDR2 from the germline V gene are LNHDA and SQIVND (reference sequence). The V end was cut by 2 bases, the J end by 3 bases, with 14 bases between. This CDR3 has 16 residues. CDR3 protein: CASSIMPGRINQPQHF. The DNA of the CDR3 is TGTGCCAGTAGTATAATGCCCGGGAGGATCAATCAGCCCCAGCATTTT.

This chain uses TRBV5-6 with TRBJ2-7, with D unresolved. CDR1 and CDR2 from the germline V gene are SGHDT and YYEEEE. The CDR3 is 13 residues long. V was trimmed by 3 bases and J by 2 bases, leaving 9 bases between them. The CDR3 loop reads CASSSGGTYEQYF. The CDR3, as DNA: TGTGCCAGCAGCTCGGGCGGCACCTACGAGCAGTACTTC.

This chain uses TRBV7-2 with TRBJ2-5; D gene ambiguous. The CDR3 extends over 13 amino acids. V was shortened by 8 bases and J by 1 base, with 11 bases between the two germline ends. CDR1 is SGHTA, CDR2 FQGNSA, per germline. The CDR3 DNA reads TGTGCCAGCGACGAACTCCCCCAAGAGACCCAGTACTTC. Residues: CASDELPQETQYF.

V is TRBV14 and J is TRBJ1-1; no clear D. The length of the CDR3 is 13 residues. Trimming left V 3 bases short and J 0 bases short, with 5 bases between. CDR1 and CDR2 from the germline V gene are SGHDN and FVKESK. The CDR3 coding sequence is TGTGCCAGCAGCCATATAATGAACACTGAAGCTTTCTTT. Translating gives CASSHIMNTEAFF.

The V call is TRBV5-4, the J call TRBJ2-2; D is uncertain. Trimming stripped 3 bases from V and 2 bases from J, with 14 bases between. The CDR3 consists of 16 residues. Germline V gene data show CDR1 as SGHNT and CDR2 as YYREEE (reference sequence). As DNA, the CDR3 is TGTGCCAGCAGCTCGCCTGGTGACACCAACACCGGGGAGCTGTTTTTT. Its translation: CASSSPGDTNTGELFF.

This clonotype has a single count. This rearrangement joins TRBV2 to TRBJ2-3; 8 nucleotides align to TRBD1. Germline CDR1 SNHLY, CDR2 FYNNEI. Trimming removed 5 bases from V and 6 bases from J; junction bases left unmatched: 7. The CDR3 sequence is 14 residues long. The CDR3 bases are TGTGCCAGCAGTCCCAGGGGGCTCACCGATACGCAGTATTTT. It translates to CASSPRGLTDTQYF. Full variable domain (remainder filled in from reference TRBV2 and TRBJ2-3): EPEVTQTPSHQVTQMGQEVILRCVPISNHLYFYWYRQILGQKVEFLVSFYNNEISEKSEIFDDQFSVERPDGSNFTLKIRSTKLEDSAMYFCASSPRGLTDTQYFGPGTRLTVL.

The CDR3 reads CSVVIPDEPNYGYTF. DNA for the CDR3: TGCAGCGTTGTGATCCCGGACGAGCCTAACTATGGCTACACCTTC. The chain has TRBV29-1 and TRBJ1-2; no definite D call. CDR3 size: 15 residues. Trimming left V 4 bases short and J 0 bases short, with 15 bases between. The germline CDR1 and CDR2 sequences are SQVTM and ANQGSEA.

The rearrangement uses TRBV9 and TRBJ1-2; 9 bases line up with TRBD1. Germline trimming cut 2 bases from V and 13 bases from J; bases unmatched to any gene: 12. The CDR3 totals 14 residues. The germline CDR1 and CDR2 sequences are SGDLS and YYNGEE. CDR3: CASSVGDRVFPGTF. In DNA, the CDR3 is TGTGCCAGCAGCGTGGGGGACAGGGTATTCCCGGGCACCTTC.

This chain connects TRBV5-4 to TRBJ2-4; TRBD1 agrees at 7 bases. The germline gives CDR1 SGHNT, CDR2 YYREEE (reference sequence). The CDR3 sequence is 15 residues long. Losses at the gene ends were 1 base for V and 2 bases for J; bases not matched to a gene: 3. This CDR3 reads CASSLWDSTKNIQYF. CDR3 in DNA: TGTGCCAGCAGCTTGTGGGACAGCACCAAAAACATTCAGTACTTC.

The rearrangement links TRBV5-1 to TRBJ2-3, with 8 nucleotides matching TRBD2. With 1 base clipped from V and 2 bases from J, the junction kept 6 bases outside the gene matches. This CDR3 is built from 16 residues. The germline V gene has CDR1 SGHRS and CDR2 YFSETQ. In DNA, the CDR3 is TGCGCCAGCAGCTTGCGAAGCGGGAGATTCACAGATACGCAGTATTTT. It translates to CASSLRSGRFTDTQYF.

The chain employs TRBV5-6 and TRBJ1-1; 7 positions match TRBD1. After removal of 3 bases from V and 1 base from J, the junction contained 0 bases not matched to a gene. In germline, CDR1 is SGHDT, CDR2 YYEEEE. The CDR3 sequence is 13 residues long. The CDR3 sequence: CASSWDRNTEAFF. CDR3 DNA sequence: TGTGCCAGCAGCTGGGACAGGAACACTGAAGCTTTCTTT.

V usage is TRBV30 and J usage is TRBJ2-5; the match to TRBD2 covers 9 bases. Germline lookup yields CDR1 GTSNPN and CDR2 SVGIG (reference sequence). CDR3 length equals 16 residues. V lost 0 bases and J lost 4; bases outside the gene matches: 9. The CDR3 sequence is CAWSVGAGGPRETQYF. The CDR3 DNA is TGTGCCTGGAGTGTAGGTGCGGGGGGGCCGCGAGAGACCCAGTACTTC.

The V gene is TRBV13, the J gene TRBJ2-6; the D call may be TRBD1 or TRBD2 (5 bases each). V shed 5 bases and J shed 1 base, with 15 bases lying between them. Germline-derived CDR1 and CDR2 are PRHDT and FYEKMQ (reference sequence). The CDR3 is 17 residues long. The CDR3 DNA sequence: TGTGCCAGCAGCCTAAATCGGGGCAGGTCTGGGGCCAACGTCCTGACTTTC. Its translation: CASSLNRGRSGANVLTF.

This chain links TRBV15 with TRBJ2-5; D is perhaps TRBD2 (6 bases). Germline V gene lookup returns CDR1 LNHNV and CDR2 YYDKDF (reference sequence). The CDR3 is made up of 14 amino acids. Trimming removed 5 bases from V and 5 bases from J, with 15 bases in between. The CDR3 DNA reads TGTGCCACCAGCCCGACCGGGGCGGGGGAGACCCAGTACTTC. Its translation is CATSPTGAGETQYF.

The rearrangement joins TRBV7-8 to TRBJ2-7; TRBD2 agrees at 13 bases. CDR3 size: 16 residues. The germline V gene has CDR1 SGHVS and CDR2 FQNEAQ. J lost 4 bases, V lost 5 bases, and 8 bases had no gene match. The CDR3 DNA sequence: TGTGCCAGCAGCCTACTAGCGGGGGGGAACCAATACGAGCAGTACTTC. It specifies CASSLLAGGNQYEQYF.

The chain employs TRBV6-1 and TRBJ2-7, with TRBD1 matching over 8 bases. V dropped 7 bases and J dropped 6; count of bases not matched to a gene: 8. Per the germline V gene, CDR1 is MNHNS and CDR2 is SASEGT. The CDR3 extends over 13 amino acids. The CDR3 loop is CASTMTGVTEQYF. The CDR3 DNA sequence: TGTGCCAGCACGATGACAGGGGTGACCGAGCAGTACTTC.

In its sample, this clonotype was seen a few times. The rearrangement uses TRBV24-1 and TRBJ2-7, with TRBD1 matching 9 bases. The V segment lost 4 bases and the J segment 3 bases; nucleotides outside the gene matches: 0. CDR1 and CDR2 (germline): KGHDR, SFDVKD. This CDR3 has 13 amino acids. CDR3 nucleotides: TGTGCCACCAGTGAGGGACAGGGCTACGAGCAGTACTTC. This translates into CATSEGQGYEQYF.

The rearrangement uses TRBV6-6 and TRBJ2-7, with TRBD2 matching 7 bases. V trimming: 8 bases; J trimming: 7 bases; junction bases outside the gene matches: 2. The CDR3 has 10 amino acids. The germline V gene encodes CDR1 MNHNY and CDR2 SVGAGI (reference sequence). The CDR3 region is CASSGGEQYF. CDR3 coding DNA: TGTGCCAGCTCCGGGGGGGAGCAGTACTTC.

The chain is built from TRBV7-6 and TRBJ2-7; TRBD1 agrees at 9 bases. This CDR3 has 14 amino acids. In germline, CDR1 is SGHVS, CDR2 FNYEAQ. The V gene end was trimmed by 5 bases and the J gene end by 5 bases; junction bases not matched to a gene: 7. As DNA, the CDR3 is TGTGCCAGCAGCCCGGACAGGGGAGTCGACGAGCAGTACTTC. It translates to CASSPDRGVDEQYF. Looking up the rest from reference TRBV7-6 and TRBJ2-7 gives the full variable domain: GAGVSQSPRYKVTKRGQDVALRCDPISGHVSLYWYRQALGQGPEFLTYFNYEAQQDKSGLPNDRFSAERPEGSISTLTIQRTEQRDSAMYRCASSPDRGVDEQYFGPGTRLTVT.

The V call is TRBV14, the J call TRBJ2-5, with D tentatively TRBD2 (6 bases). There are 14 residues in the CDR3. CDR1 and CDR2 (germline): SGHDN, FVKESK. V gave up 1 base and J gave up 2 bases, with 8 bases separating them. CDR3 bases: TGTGCCAGCAGCCAAGTGGGGACTCAAGAGACCCAGTACTTC. This codes for CASSQVGTQETQYF.